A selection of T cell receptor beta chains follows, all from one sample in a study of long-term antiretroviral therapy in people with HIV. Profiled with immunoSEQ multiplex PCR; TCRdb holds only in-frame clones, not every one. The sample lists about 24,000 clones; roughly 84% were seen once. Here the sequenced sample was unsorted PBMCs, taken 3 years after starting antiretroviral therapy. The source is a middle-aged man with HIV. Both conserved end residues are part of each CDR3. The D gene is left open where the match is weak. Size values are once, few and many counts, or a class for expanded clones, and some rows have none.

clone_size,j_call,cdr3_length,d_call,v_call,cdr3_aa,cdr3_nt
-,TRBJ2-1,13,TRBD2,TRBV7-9,CASSSWTSIEQFF,TGTGCCAGCAGCTCCTGGACTAGCATTGAGCAGTTCTTC
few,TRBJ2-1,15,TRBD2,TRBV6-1,CASSELMRVAGQQFF,TGTGCCAGCAGTGAATTAATGAGGGTAGCGGGACAACAGTTCTTC
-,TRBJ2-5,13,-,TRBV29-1,CSVEGRIQETQYF,TGCAGCGTTGAGGGACGGATCCAAGAGACCCAGTACTTC
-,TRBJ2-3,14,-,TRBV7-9,CASSFRQPRDTQYF,TGTGCCAGCAGCTTTCGACAGCCTAGAGATACGCAGTATTTT
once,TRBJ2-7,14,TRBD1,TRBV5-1,CASSLDRGIYEQYF,TGCGCCAGCAGCCTGGACAGGGGGATCTACGAGCAGTACTTC
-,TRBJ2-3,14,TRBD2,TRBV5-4,CASSSSGTTDTQYF,TGTGCCAGCAGCTCAAGCGGGACCACAGATACGCAGTATTTT
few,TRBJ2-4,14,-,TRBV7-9,CASSQGAAPNIQYF,TGTGCCAGCAGCCAAGGGGCGGCCCCAAACATTCAGTACTTC
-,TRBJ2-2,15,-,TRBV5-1,CASSLQGFDTGELFF,TGCGCCAGCAGCTTGCAAGGGTTCGACACCGGGGAGCTGTTTTTT
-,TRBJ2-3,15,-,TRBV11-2,CASSLDFGLFEAQYF,TGTGCCAGCAGCTTAGACTTTGGACTGTTTGAGGCGCAGTATTTT
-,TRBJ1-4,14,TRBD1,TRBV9,CASSVTGTGEKLFF,TGTGCCAGCAGCGTTACCGGGACAGGGGAAAAACTGTTTTTT
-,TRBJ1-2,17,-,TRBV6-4,CASTYLVGGSEGYGYTF,TGTGCCAGCACCTATCTCGTTGGGGGCAGTGAGGGCTATGGCTACACCTTC
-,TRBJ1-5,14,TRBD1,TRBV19,CASSPRGLHQPQHF,TGTGCCAGTAGTCCCAGGGGGCTACATCAGCCCCAGCATTTT
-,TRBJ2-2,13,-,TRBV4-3,CASSPRVTGELFF,TGCGCCAGCAGCCCTAGGGTTACCGGGGAGCTGTTTTTT
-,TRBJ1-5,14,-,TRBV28,CASSFGGLNQPQHF,TGTGCCAGCAGTTTTGGGGGTTTGAATCAGCCCCAGCATTTT
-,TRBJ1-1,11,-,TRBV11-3,CASSLQSEAFF,TGTGCCAGCAGCTTACAGAGTGAAGCTTTCTTT
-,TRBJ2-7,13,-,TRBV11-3,CASSLSMSYEQYF,TGTGCCAGCAGCTTATCGATGTCCTACGAGCAGTACTTC
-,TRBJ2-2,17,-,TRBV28,CASRTSWMQGYTGELFF,TGTGCCAGCAGGACCTCATGGATGCAGGGGTACACCGGGGAGCTGTTTTTT
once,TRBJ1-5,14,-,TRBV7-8,CASSLGPRNQPQHF,TGTGCCAGCAGCCTGGGACCTCGCAATCAGCCCCAGCATTTT
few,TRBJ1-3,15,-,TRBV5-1,CASSFSLESGNTIYF,TGCGCCAGCAGCTTTTCCTTGGAGTCCGGAAACACCATATATTTT
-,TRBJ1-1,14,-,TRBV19,CASNPRAMNTEAFF,TGTGCCAGTAATCCCAGGGCCATGAACACTGAAGCTTTCTTT
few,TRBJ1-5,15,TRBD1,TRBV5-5,CASSSTGGSNQPQHF,TGTGCCAGCAGCTCCACAGGGGGCTCCAATCAGCCCCAGCATTTT
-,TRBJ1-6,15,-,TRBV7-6,CASSLAGQGGSPLHF,TGTGCCAGCAGCTTAGCGGGGCAGGGTGGATCACCCCTCCACTTT
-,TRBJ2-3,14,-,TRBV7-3,CASSVEGFTDTQYF,TGTGCCAGCAGCGTGGAGGGGTTCACAGATACGCAGTATTTT
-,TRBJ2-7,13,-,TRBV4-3,CASSQDIPEEQYF,TGCGCCAGCAGCCAAGACATACCCGAGGAGCAGTACTTC
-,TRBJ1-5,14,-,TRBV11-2,CASSLGPGYQPQHF,TGTGCCAGCAGCTTAGGTCCGGGTTATCAGCCCCAGCATTTT
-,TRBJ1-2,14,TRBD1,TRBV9,CATTRGTANYGYTF,TGTGCGACCACGAGGGGGACAGCGAACTATGGCTACACCTTC